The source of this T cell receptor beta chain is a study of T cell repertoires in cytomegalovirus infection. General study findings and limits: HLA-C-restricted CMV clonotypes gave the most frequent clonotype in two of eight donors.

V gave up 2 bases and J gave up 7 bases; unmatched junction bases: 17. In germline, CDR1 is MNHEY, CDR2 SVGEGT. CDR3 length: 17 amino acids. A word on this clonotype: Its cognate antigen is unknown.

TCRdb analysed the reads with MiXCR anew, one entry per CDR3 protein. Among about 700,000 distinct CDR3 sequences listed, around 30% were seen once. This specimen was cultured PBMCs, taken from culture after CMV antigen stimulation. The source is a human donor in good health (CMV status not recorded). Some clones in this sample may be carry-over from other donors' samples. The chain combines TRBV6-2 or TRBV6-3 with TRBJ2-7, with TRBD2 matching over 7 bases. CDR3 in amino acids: CASSYRIASGEGDEQYF. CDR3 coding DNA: TGTGCCAGCAGTTACCGGATCGCTAGCGGAGAAGGTGATGAGCAGTACTTC.